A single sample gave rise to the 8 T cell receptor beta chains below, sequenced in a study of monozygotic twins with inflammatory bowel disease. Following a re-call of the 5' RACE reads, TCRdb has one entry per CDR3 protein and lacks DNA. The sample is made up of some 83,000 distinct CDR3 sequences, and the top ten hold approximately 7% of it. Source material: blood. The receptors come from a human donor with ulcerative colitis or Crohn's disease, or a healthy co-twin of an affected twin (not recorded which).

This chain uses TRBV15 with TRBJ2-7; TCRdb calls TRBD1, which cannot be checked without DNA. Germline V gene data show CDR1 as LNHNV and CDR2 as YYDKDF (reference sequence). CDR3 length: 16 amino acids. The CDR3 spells CATSRATGRVSYEQYF.

The CDR3 protein is CASSLVSGGDNEQFF. The gene calls are TRBV7-9 and TRBJ2-1; TCRdb's D gene call, TRBD2, goes unchecked for lack of DNA. The CDR3 has 15 residues. CDR1 and CDR2 (germline): SEHNR, FQNEAQ (reference sequence).

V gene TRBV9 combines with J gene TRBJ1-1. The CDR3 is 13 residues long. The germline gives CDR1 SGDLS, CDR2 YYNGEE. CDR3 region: CASSVQVNTEAFF.

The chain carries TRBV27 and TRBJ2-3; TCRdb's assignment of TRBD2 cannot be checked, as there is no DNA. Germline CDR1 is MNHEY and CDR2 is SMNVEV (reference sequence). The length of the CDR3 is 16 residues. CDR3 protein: CASTPPGRGATDTQYF.

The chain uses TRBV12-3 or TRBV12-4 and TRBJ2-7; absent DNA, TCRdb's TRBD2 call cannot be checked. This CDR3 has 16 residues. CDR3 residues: CASSFVAGGLTYEQYF.

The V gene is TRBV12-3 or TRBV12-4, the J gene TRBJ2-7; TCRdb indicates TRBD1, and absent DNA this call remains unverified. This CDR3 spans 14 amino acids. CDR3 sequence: CASSPTGGKGEQYF.

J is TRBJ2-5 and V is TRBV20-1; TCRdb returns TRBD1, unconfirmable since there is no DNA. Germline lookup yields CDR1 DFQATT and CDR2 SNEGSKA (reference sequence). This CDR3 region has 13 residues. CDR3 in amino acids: CSAPGTAQETQYF.

The CDR3 sequence is CASSESRVGEAFF. The V call is TRBV10-1, the J call TRBJ1-1; absent DNA, TCRdb's TRBD1 call cannot be checked. Per germline, CDR1 WNHNN and CDR2 SYGVQD (reference sequence). The length of the CDR3 is 13 residues.